Shown below are 9 T cell receptor beta chains from a single sample sequenced in a study of immune characterization of retroperitoneal liposarcoma. TCRdb analysed the PCR reads with MiXCR anew, one entry per CDR3 protein. The sample holds 7,000 to 8,000 distinct CDR3 sequences, roughly 30% seen once. Source material: blood. The receptors were sampled from a male donor with retroperitoneal liposarcoma.

Only a few counts were recorded for this clonotype. The chain recombines TRBV11-2 with TRBJ2-5, with 13 bases that match TRBD2. J gave up 4 bases and V 5 bases, and 7 bases lay outside the gene matches. The CDR3 covers 16 residues. Germline V gene data show CDR1 as SGHAT and CDR2 as FQNNGV. The CDR3 DNA reads TGTGCCAGCAGCCGGACTAGCGGGAGCTCCCGAGAGACCCAGTACTTC. Residues: CASSRTSGSSRETQYF.

As for this clonotype: This may arise from a read error, as a much more abundant clone is one base away. The CDR3 spells CASIRNRGNTDAFF. The CDR3 DNA reads TGTGCCAGCATTAGAAACAGGGGAAACACTGACGCTTTCTTT. The rearrangement joins TRBV6-5 to TRBJ1-1; 7 positions agree with TRBD1. This CDR3 comprises 14 residues. Per the germline V gene, CDR1 is MNHEY and CDR2 is SVGAGI.

This clonotype is judged medium-sized. V is TRBV5-1 and J is TRBJ2-1; TRBD2 agrees at 10 bases. Germline V lookup: CDR1 SGHRS, CDR2 YFSETQ. There are 15 residues in the CDR3. The trim removed 4 bases at V and 10 bases at J, leaving 11 bases unmatched. CDR3 sequence: CASSPVVAGGNEQFF. The CDR3 DNA follows: TGCGCCAGCAGCCCGGTCGTAGCGGGAGGTAACGAGCAGTTCTTC.

This clonotype was found a few times. This chain connects TRBV6-1 to TRBJ1-5; 8 bases agree with TRBD1. Germline V gene data show CDR1 as MNHNS and CDR2 as SASEGT. The ends lost 5 bases at V and 3 bases at J; junction bases unmatched: 6. The CDR3 totals 15 residues. The CDR3 reads CASSPQDRVNQPQHF. The CDR3, as DNA: TGTGCCAGCAGTCCCCAGGACAGGGTCAATCAGCCCCAGCATTTT.

A remark on this clonotype: This may stem from a read error, because a much larger clone lies one nucleotide away. CDR3 DNA sequence: TGTGCCAGCAGTCGAGAAACCTACAATGAGCAGTACTTC. This encodes CASSRETYNEQYF. The gene calls are TRBV12-3 or TRBV12-4 and TRBJ2-1; the D is unclear. TRBJ2-7 explains the end of the DNA better; the J call may be wrong. The CDR3 spans 13 residues.

V and J are TRBV6-5 and TRBJ2-7; no reliable D call. Germline-derived CDR1 and CDR2 are MNHEY and SVGAGI. This CDR3 contains 14 residues. Trimming removed 7 bases from V and 7 bases from J, with 20 bases in between. The DNA for the CDR3 is TGTGCCAGCACCCCACCCTGGGCAGCAAGGGAGCAGTACTTC. This gives the protein CASTPPWAAREQYF.

This clonotype has more than one count but fewer than ten. The genes are TRBV27 and TRBJ2-3; TRBD2 matches 9 bases. The germline CDR1 and CDR2 sequences are MNHEY and SMNVEV (reference sequence). V was pared by 5 bases and J by 3 bases, with 6 bases of the junction left unmatched. The CDR3 consists of 15 residues. The CDR3 region has the DNA TGTGCCAGCAGTGTTACTAGCGGGTGGACAGATACGCAGTATTTT. Its translation is CASSVTSGWTDTQYF.

The chain uses TRBV6-1 and TRBJ2-7, with D perhaps matching TRBD2 (6 bases). Germline values: CDR1 MNHNS, CDR2 SASEGT. V lost 8 bases and J 6 bases, leaving 17 bases between the germline ends. The length of the CDR3 is 13 residues. CDR3 bases: TGTGCCAGCCGCCGTTGGGACGGGGGCGAGCAGTACTTC. The encoded protein is CASRRWDGGEQYF.

V is TRBV23-1 and J is TRBJ2-1; D remains unclear. TRBV23-1 is annotated as an ORF whose role is uncertain. This CDR3 contains 16 residues. V was shortened by 0 bases and J by 3 bases, with 12 bases between the two germline ends. This CDR3 reads CASSQSSGKGYNEQFF. As DNA, the CDR3 is TGCGCCAGCAGTCAATCCTCTGGGAAGGGCTACAATGAGCAGTTCTTC.